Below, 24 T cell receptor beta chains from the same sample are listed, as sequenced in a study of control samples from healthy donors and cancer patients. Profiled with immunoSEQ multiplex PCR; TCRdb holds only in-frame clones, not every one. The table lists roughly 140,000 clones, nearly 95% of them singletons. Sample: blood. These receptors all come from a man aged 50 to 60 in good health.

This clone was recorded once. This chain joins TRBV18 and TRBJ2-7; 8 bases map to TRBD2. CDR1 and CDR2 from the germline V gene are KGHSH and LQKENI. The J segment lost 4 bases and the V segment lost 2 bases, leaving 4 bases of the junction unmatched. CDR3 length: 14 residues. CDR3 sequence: CASSPNRGGYEQYF. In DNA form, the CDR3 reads TGTGCCAGCTCACCAAACCGGGGGGGATACGAGCAGTACTTC.

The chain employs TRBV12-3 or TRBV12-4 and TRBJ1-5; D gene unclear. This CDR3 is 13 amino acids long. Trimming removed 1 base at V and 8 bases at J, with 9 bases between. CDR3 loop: CASSLGDIKPQHF. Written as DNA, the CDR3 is TGTGCCAGCAGTTTAGGAGATATCAAGCCCCAGCATTTT.

The CDR3 reads CASSPPQGAGNEQFF. The CDR3 DNA is TGTGCCAGCAGTCCCCCGCAGGGGGCAGGGAATGAGCAGTTCTTC. The genes are TRBV11-2 and TRBJ2-1; 8 bases agree with TRBD1. The V and J ends lost 6 bases and 7 bases, in that order; junction bases with no gene match: 11. CDR1 is SGHAT, CDR2 FQNNGV, per germline. This CDR3 comprises 15 residues.

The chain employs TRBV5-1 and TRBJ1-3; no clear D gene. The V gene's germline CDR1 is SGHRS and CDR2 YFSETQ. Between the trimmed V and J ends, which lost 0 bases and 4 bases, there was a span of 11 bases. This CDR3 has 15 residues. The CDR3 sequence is CASSLVSREGNTIYF. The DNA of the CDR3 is TGCGCCAGCAGCTTGGTTAGTAGGGAAGGAAACACCATATATTTT.

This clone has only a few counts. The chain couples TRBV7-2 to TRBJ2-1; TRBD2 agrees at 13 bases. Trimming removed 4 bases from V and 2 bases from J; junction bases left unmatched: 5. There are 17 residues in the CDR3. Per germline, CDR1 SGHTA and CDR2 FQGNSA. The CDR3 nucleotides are TGTGCCAGCAGCTCCCCCACTAGCGGGAGGGCCTACAATGAGCAGTTCTTC. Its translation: CASSSPTSGRAYNEQFF. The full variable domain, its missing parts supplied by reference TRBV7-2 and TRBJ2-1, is GAGVSQSPSNKVTEKGKDVELRCDPISGHTALYWYRQSLGQGLEFLIYFQGNSAPDKSGLPSDRFSAERTGGSVSTLTIQRTQQEDSAVYLCASSSPTSGRAYNEQFFGPGTRLTVL.

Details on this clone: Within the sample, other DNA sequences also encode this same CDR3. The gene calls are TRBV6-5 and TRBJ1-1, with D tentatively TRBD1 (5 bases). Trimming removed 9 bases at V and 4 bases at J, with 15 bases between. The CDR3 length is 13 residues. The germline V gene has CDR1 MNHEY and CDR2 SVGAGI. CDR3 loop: CASRTGPVTEAFF. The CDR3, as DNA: TGTGCCAGTAGGACGGGGCCGGTCACTGAAGCTTTCTTT.

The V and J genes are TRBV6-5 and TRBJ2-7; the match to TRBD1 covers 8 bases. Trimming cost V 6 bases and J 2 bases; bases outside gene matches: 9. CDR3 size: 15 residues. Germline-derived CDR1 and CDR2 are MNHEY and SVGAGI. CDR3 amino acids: CASREAGQVTYEQYF. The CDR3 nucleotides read TGTGCCAGCAGAGAGGCGGGACAGGTTACCTACGAGCAGTACTTC.

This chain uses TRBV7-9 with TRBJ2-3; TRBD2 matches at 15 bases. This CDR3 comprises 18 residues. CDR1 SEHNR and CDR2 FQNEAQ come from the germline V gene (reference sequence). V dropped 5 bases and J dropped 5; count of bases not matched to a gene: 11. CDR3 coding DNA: TGTGCCAGCAGCACACGGATGGGACTAGCGGGAGGAGTAGATACGCAGTATTTT. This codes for CASSTRMGLAGGVDTQYF.

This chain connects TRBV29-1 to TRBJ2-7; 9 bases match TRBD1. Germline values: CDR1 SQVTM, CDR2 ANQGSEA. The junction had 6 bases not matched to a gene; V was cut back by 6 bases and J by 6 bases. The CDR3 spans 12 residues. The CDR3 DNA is TGCAGCGTCGGGGGGACAGGGATCGAGCAGTACTTC. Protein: CSVGGTGIEQYF.

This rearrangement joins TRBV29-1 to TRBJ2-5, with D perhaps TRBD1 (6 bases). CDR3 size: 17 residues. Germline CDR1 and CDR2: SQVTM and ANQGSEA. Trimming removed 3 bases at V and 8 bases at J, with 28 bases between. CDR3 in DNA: TGCAGCGTTGACGGATTGGCAGGGGCCCCCCCCCAGGGCACCCAGTACTTC. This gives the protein CSVDGLAGAPPQGTQYF.

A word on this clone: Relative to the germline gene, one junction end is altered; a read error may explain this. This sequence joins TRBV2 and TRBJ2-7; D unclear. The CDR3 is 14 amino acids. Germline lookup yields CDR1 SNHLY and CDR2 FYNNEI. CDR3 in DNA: TGTACCAGCTCGGCGGAGACAATCAGCTACGAGCAGTACTTC. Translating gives CTSSAETISYEQYF.

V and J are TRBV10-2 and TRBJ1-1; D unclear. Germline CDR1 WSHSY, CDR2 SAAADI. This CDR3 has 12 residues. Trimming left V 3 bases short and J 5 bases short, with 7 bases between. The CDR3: CASSERGTEAFF. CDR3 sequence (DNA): TGCGCCAGCAGTGAACGAGGGACTGAAGCTTTCTTT.

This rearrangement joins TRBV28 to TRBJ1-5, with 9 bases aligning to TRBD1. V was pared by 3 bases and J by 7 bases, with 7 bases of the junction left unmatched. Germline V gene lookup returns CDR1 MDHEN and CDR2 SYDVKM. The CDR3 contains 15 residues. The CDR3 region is CASSFLQGAGQPQHF. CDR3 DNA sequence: TGTGCCAGCAGTTTCCTACAGGGGGCCGGGCAGCCCCAGCATTTT. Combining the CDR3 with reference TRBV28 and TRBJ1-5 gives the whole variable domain DVKVTQSSRYLVKRTGEKVFLECVQDMDHENMFWYRQDPGLGLRLIYFSYDVKMKEKGDIPEGYSVSREKKERFSLILESASTNQTSMYLCASSFLQGAGQPQHFGDGTRLSIL.

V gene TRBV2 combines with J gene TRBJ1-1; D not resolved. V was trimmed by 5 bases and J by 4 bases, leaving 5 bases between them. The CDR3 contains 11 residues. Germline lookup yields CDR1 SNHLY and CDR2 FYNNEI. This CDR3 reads CASSMATEAFF. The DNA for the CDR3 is TGTGCCAGCAGTATGGCCACTGAAGCTTTCTTT.

The CDR3 region is CASTFVANEQFF. In DNA, the CDR3 is TGTGCCAGCACCTTCGTGGCGAATGAGCAGTTCTTC. This rearrangement joins TRBV7-9 to TRBJ2-1, with D hard to call. Germline lookup yields CDR1 SEHNR and CDR2 FQNEAQ (reference sequence). This CDR3 comprises 12 residues. V gave up 7 bases and J gave up 7 bases, with 11 bases separating them.

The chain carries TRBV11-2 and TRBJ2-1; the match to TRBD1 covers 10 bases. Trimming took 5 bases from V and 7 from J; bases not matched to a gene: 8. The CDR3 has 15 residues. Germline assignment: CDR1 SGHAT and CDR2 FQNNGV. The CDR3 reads CASSLGDRGRNEQFF. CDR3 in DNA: TGTGCCAGCAGCCTCGGAGACAGGGGGCGAAATGAGCAGTTCTTC.

CDR3 in amino acids: CASSLSPGVEQYF. Here the CDR3 DNA reads TGTGCCAGCAGCTTATCCCCAGGAGTCGAGCAGTACTTC. This rearrangement joins TRBV7-2 to TRBJ2-7; D gene uncertain. V was shortened by 2 bases and J by 6 bases, with 11 bases between the two germline ends. The CDR3 totals 13 residues. Germline lookup yields CDR1 SGHTA and CDR2 FQGNSA.

As DNA, the CDR3 is TGTGCCAGCAGTGAAGGGATGGCTAACTATGGCTACACCTTC. Translated: CASSEGMANYGYTF. The chain has TRBV25-1 and TRBJ1-2; D uncertain. The germline V gene has CDR1 MGHDK and CDR2 SYGVNS. Trimming shortened V by 2 bases and J by 0 bases, and 7 bases separated the two germline ends. The CDR3 extends over 14 amino acids.

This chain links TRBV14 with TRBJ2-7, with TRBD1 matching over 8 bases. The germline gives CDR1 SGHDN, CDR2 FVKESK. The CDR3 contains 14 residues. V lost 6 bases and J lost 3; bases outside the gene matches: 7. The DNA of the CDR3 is TGTGCCAGCAGGGTGTCAGGGGGCGTCTACGAGCAGTACTTC. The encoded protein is CASRVSGGVYEQYF.

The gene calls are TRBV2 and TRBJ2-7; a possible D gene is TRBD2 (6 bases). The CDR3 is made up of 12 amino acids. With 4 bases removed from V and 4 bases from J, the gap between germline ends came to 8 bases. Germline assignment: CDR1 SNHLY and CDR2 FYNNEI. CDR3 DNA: TGTGCCAGCAGTGTAGGAGGGTACGAGCAGTACTTC. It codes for CASSVGGYEQYF.

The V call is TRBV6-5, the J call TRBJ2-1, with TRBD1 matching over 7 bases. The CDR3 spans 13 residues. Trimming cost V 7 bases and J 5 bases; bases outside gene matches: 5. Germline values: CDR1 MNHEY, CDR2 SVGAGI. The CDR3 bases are TGTGCCAGCAAAGGGGGCAGGAACAATGAGCAGTTCTTC. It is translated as CASKGGRNNEQFF.

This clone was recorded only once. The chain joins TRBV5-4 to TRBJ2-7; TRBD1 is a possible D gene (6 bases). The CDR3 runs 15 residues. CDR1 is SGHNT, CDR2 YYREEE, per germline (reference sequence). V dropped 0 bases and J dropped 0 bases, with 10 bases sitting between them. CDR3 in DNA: TGTGCCAGCAGCTTGGGATCAGGGGCCTCCTACGAGCAGTACTTC. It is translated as CASSLGSGASYEQYF.

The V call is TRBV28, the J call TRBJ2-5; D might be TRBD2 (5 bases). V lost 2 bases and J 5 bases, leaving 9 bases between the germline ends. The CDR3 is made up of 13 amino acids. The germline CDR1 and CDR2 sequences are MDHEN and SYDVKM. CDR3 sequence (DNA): TGTGCCAGCAGTTTACGCGGGTTGGAGACCCAGTACTTC. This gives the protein CASSLRGLETQYF.

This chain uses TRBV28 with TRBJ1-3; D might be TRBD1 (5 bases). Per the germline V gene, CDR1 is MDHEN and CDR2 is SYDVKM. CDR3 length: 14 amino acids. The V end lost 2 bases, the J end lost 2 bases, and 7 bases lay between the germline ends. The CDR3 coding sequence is TGTGCCAGCAGTTTACCGGGGGCTGGAAACACCATATATTTT. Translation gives CASSLPGAGNTIYF.